Listed below are T cell receptor beta chains from one sample, sequenced in a study of human T cells and chemical hapten exposure. TCRdb re-analysed the RACE reads in MiXCR, keeping a single row per CDR3 protein. Here the sample spans about 120,000 distinct CDR3 sequences, roughly 13% being singletons. The sequencing here drew on whole blood, taken in connection with sensitization to the hapten diphenylcyclopropenone (DPC). Receptor source: a man younger than 30 with alopecia areata. Some clones in this sample may be carry-over from other donors' samples. The conserved cysteine and the conserved F or W are not part of the CDR3 here. Each record gives: J gene, V gene, clone size, CDR3 protein. A clone size is listed for some rows: how often the clone was seen (once, few, many), or a class if it is expanded.

j_call: TRBJ2-1
v_call: TRBV4-3
clone_size: few
cdr3_aa: ASSQEGVEQF

j_call: TRBJ1-5
v_call: TRBV7-9
clone_size: few
cdr3_aa: ASSPGQSQPQH

j_call: TRBJ1-5
v_call: TRBV5-5
clone_size: .
cdr3_aa: ASGRGGGNQPQH

j_call: TRBJ2-5
v_call: TRBV12-3/TRBV12-4
clone_size: .
cdr3_aa: ASSLAPAQETQY

j_call: TRBJ2-2
v_call: TRBV27
clone_size: .
cdr3_aa: ASSLQYNTGELF

j_call: TRBJ2-5
v_call: TRBV20-1
clone_size: few
cdr3_aa: SAGTSGTRKTQY

j_call: TRBJ2-7
v_call: TRBV11-2
clone_size: .
cdr3_aa: ASSLESGSSYEQY

j_call: TRBJ2-4
v_call: TRBV10-3
clone_size: .
cdr3_aa: AIGMTKNIQY

j_call: TRBJ1-5
v_call: TRBV6-2/TRBV6-3
clone_size: many
cdr3_aa: ASTAGFNQPQH

j_call: TRBJ2-2
v_call: TRBV5-8
clone_size: few
cdr3_aa: ASSLGRLTGELF

j_call: TRBJ1-1
v_call: TRBV7-9
clone_size: .
cdr3_aa: ATSTGTGGTEAF

j_call: TRBJ1-1
v_call: TRBV5-1
clone_size: .
cdr3_aa: ASSLAEAGRGKTEAF

j_call: TRBJ2-5
v_call: TRBV4-1
clone_size: .
cdr3_aa: ASSPRGGLVQETQY

j_call: TRBJ1-1
v_call: TRBV28
clone_size: .
cdr3_aa: ASSFIVRTNTEAF

j_call: TRBJ1-1
v_call: TRBV6-6
clone_size: .
cdr3_aa: ASRRIQGADGEAF

j_call: TRBJ1-3
v_call: TRBV6-2/TRBV6-3
clone_size: .
cdr3_aa: ASRSGTHSGNTIY

j_call: TRBJ1-6
v_call: TRBV5-1
clone_size: many
cdr3_aa: ASSLADLFDSPLH

j_call: TRBJ2-1
v_call: TRBV9
clone_size: few
cdr3_aa: ASSLRDRSYNEQF

j_call: TRBJ2-5
v_call: TRBV3-1
clone_size: few
cdr3_aa: ASSPRQGNMQETQY

j_call: TRBJ1-2
v_call: TRBV12-3/TRBV12-4
clone_size: few
cdr3_aa: ASSTDREYGYT

j_call: TRBJ2-5
v_call: TRBV11-2
clone_size: many
cdr3_aa: ASSLELAGLKETQY

j_call: TRBJ2-7
v_call: TRBV7-9
clone_size: many
cdr3_aa: ASSLEGTYEQY

j_call: TRBJ1-3
v_call: TRBV7-2
clone_size: .
cdr3_aa: ASHRTGLGGNTIY

j_call: TRBJ1-1
v_call: TRBV9
clone_size: many
cdr3_aa: ASSVGSGANTEAF

j_call: TRBJ1-2
v_call: TRBV28
clone_size: .
cdr3_aa: ASSLAGAGYGYT

j_call: TRBJ2-2
v_call: TRBV10-1
clone_size: few
cdr3_aa: ASSSGAGELF

j_call: TRBJ2-1
v_call: TRBV10-3
clone_size: .
cdr3_aa: AISSGGAYNEQF

j_call: TRBJ1-1
v_call: TRBV4-3
clone_size: many
cdr3_aa: ASSQVAGDGTEAF

j_call: TRBJ1-4
v_call: TRBV6-2/TRBV6-3
clone_size: few
cdr3_aa: ASTDGGAAEKLF

j_call: TRBJ1-2
v_call: TRBV6-4
clone_size: .
cdr3_aa: ATIQPASYGYT

j_call: TRBJ1-2
v_call: TRBV6-2/TRBV6-3
clone_size: .
cdr3_aa: ASKDSPGDDYGYT

j_call: TRBJ1-1
v_call: TRBV9
clone_size: once
cdr3_aa: ASSITPGGADTEAF

j_call: TRBJ1-2
v_call: TRBV2
clone_size: .
cdr3_aa: ASSVADGSYGYT

j_call: TRBJ1-1
v_call: TRBV7-3
clone_size: .
cdr3_aa: ASSSEWTGAKAF

j_call: TRBJ1-1
v_call: TRBV12-3/TRBV12-4
clone_size: few
cdr3_aa: ASTGDRKTEAF

j_call: TRBJ1-1
v_call: TRBV29-1
clone_size: .
cdr3_aa: SVREGNTEAF

j_call: TRBJ1-1
v_call: TRBV2
clone_size: .
cdr3_aa: ASSAGMNTEAF

j_call: TRBJ2-3
v_call: TRBV18
clone_size: .
cdr3_aa: ASSPPRVQGDTQY

j_call: TRBJ1-6
v_call: TRBV11-2
clone_size: many
cdr3_aa: ASSLVRGKGSPLH

j_call: TRBJ2-1
v_call: TRBV15
clone_size: few
cdr3_aa: ATSTGDYNEQF

j_call: TRBJ2-3
v_call: TRBV6-2/TRBV6-3
clone_size: few
cdr3_aa: ASSYSLAGAPGTDTQY

j_call: TRBJ1-4
v_call: TRBV11-1
clone_size: .
cdr3_aa: ASSRQGTREKLF

j_call: TRBJ1-2
v_call: TRBV18
clone_size: few
cdr3_aa: ASSPPPTGKDGYT

j_call: TRBJ1-2
v_call: TRBV12-3/TRBV12-4
clone_size: many
cdr3_aa: ASHPGAYYGYT

j_call: TRBJ1-1
v_call: TRBV6-6
clone_size: .
cdr3_aa: ASSYLNTEAF

j_call: TRBJ1-1
v_call: TRBV7-3
clone_size: .
cdr3_aa: ASSLFGRGLRMNTEAF

j_call: TRBJ2-7
v_call: TRBV6-5
clone_size: .
cdr3_aa: ASSYLRGSGEQY

j_call: TRBJ2-1
v_call: TRBV4-3
clone_size: .
cdr3_aa: ASSHLGASGDYNEQF

j_call: TRBJ1-4
v_call: TRBV5-1
clone_size: once
cdr3_aa: ASRGVNEKLF

j_call: TRBJ1-2
v_call: TRBV7-8
clone_size: few
cdr3_aa: ASGERRRGINYGYT

j_call: TRBJ1-5
v_call: TRBV20-1
clone_size: .
cdr3_aa: SARETGASNQPQH

j_call: TRBJ2-5
v_call: TRBV7-2
clone_size: .
cdr3_aa: ASSPNRETQY

j_call: TRBJ1-2
v_call: TRBV7-2
clone_size: .
cdr3_aa: ASSLSRVAGGYT